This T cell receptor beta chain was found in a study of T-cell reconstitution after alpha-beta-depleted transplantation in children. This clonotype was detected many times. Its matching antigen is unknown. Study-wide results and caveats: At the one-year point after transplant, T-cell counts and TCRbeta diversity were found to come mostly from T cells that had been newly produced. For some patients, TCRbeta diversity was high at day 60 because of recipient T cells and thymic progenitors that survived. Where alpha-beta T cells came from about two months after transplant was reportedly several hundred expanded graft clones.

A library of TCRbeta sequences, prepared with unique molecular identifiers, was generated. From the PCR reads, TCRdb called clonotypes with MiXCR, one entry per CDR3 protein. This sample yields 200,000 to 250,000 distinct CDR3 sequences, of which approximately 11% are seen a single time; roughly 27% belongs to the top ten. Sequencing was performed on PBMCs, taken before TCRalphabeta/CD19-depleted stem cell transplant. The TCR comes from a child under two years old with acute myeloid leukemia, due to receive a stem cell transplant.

Here the CDR3 DNA reads TGTGCCATCAGCCCCCAAGGGCCCCCGACTGAGCAGTTCTTC. This encodes CAISPQGPPTEQFF. The rearrangement links TRBV10-3 to TRBJ2-1; D unclear. Germline V gene lookup returns CDR1 ENHRY and CDR2 SYGVKD. Trimming stripped 6 bases from V and 9 bases from J, with 18 bases between. This CDR3 spans 14 amino acids.